This entry lists 6 T cell receptor beta chains sequenced from one sample in a study of T cells in women clearing cervical HPV infection. Data came from immunoSEQ multiplex PCR; TCRdb stores just in-frame clones and leaves some out. This table holds fewer than 35,000 clones. Material for sequencing was blood buffy coat. These receptor sequences come from a woman aged 18-70 years with a cervical HPV16 infection that either progressed to CIN3+ or cleared (not recorded which).

Worth noting for this clone: The CDR3 extends 3 residues past the end of the read, so its final part is completed from the germline J gene. The chain has TRBV29-1 and TRBJ2-2; TRBD1 or TRBD2 may be the D gene (6 bases each). V dropped 6 bases and J dropped 5 bases, with 13 bases sitting between them. Looked up from germline, CDR1 is SQVTM and CDR2 is ANQGSEA. The CDR3 loop spans 13 amino acids. The sequenced part of the CDR3 DNA is TGCAGCGTCGGCGGGACAACGACCGGGGAG. This codes for CSVGGTTTGE. The whole CDR3 sequence is CSVGGTTTGELFF.

Of note for this clone: The read stops 3 residues short of the end of the CDR3; the missing end is completed from the germline J gene. The chain uses TRBV5-6 and TRBJ2-7; perhaps TRBD1 as D (6 bases). V shed 5 bases and J shed 0 bases, with 9 bases lying between them. This CDR3 has 13 amino acids. CDR1 is SGHDT, CDR2 YYEEEE, per germline. Partial CDR3 DNA: TGTGCCAGCAGTCTGACAGGCTCCTACGAG. Translating it yields CASSLTGSYE. The entire CDR3 sequence reads CASSLTGSYEQYF.

Concerning this clone: Sequencing ends 3 residues short of the CDR3 end; the germline J gene provides the rest. The V and J genes are TRBV19 and TRBJ2-6; 7 bases map to TRBD1. V was pared by 5 bases and J by 2 bases, with 3 bases of the junction left unmatched. CDR1 LNHDA and CDR2 SQIVND come from the germline V gene (reference sequence). The CDR3 length is 15 residues. This chain's CDR3 is CASSGQGAGANVLTF. The sequenced CDR3 bases are TGTGCCAGTAGTGGCCAGGGGGCTGGGGCCAACGTC. Full variable domain (missing parts from reference TRBV19 and TRBJ2-6): DGGITQSPKYLFRKEGQNVTLSCEQNLNHDAMYWYRQDPGQGLRLIYYSQIVNDFQKGDIAEGYSVSREKKESFPLTVTSAQKNPTAFYLCASSGQGAGANVLTFGAGSRLTVL.

As regards this clone: The read is 3 residues too short to cover the CDR3 end, so that end is filled in from the germline J gene. The chain employs TRBV2 and TRBJ2-5; 8 positions agree with TRBD2. The germline gives CDR1 SNHLY, CDR2 FYNNEI. This CDR3 comprises 14 residues. The V segment lost 7 bases and the J segment 1 base; nucleotides outside the gene matches: 5. Incomplete CDR3 DNA: TGTGCCAGCACGGGGGGGTTCCGCCAAGAGACC. It codes for CASTGGFRQET. Given in full, the CDR3 is CASTGGFRQETQYF.

A note on this clone: The read ends 3 residues early relative to the CDR3; the germline J gene fills the gap. The chain couples TRBV5-6 to TRBJ2-6, with D tentatively TRBD1 (5 bases). The CDR3 sequence is 15 residues long. V was pared by 5 bases and J by 0 bases, with 9 bases between. Germline V gene data show CDR1 as SGHDT and CDR2 as YYEEEE. The CDR3 region is CASSSGPSGANVLTF. The part of the CDR3 DNA that was read is TGTGCCAGCAGTTCAGGGCCCTCTGGGGCCAACGTC.

In regard to this clone: One junction end disagrees with the germline gene, perhaps due to a read error. The read stops 3 residues short of the end of the CDR3; the missing end is completed from the germline J gene. In the same sample, other DNA sequences code for this CDR3. The rearrangement links TRBV11-2 to TRBJ1-2; TRBD1 aligns across 9 bases. The CDR3 loop spans 14 amino acids. Germline-derived CDR1 and CDR2 are SGHAT and FQNNGV. The covered CDR3 bases are TGTGCCAGCAGCGTAGACAGGGGGTCTGGAGGC. Its translation: CASSVDRGSGG. The full-length CDR3 reads as CASSVDRGSGGYTF.